This T cell receptor (beta chain) was recovered during a study of cytomegalovirus exposure and HLA in healthy donors. V shed 2 bases and J 8 bases; nucleotides not matched to a gene: 6. Per germline, CDR1 MRHNA and CDR2 SNTAGT. The CDR3 is made up of 14 amino acids. There are a few counts of this clone. Its specificity is unknown. Only in-frame clones appear in the TCRdb table, and some are missing; sequencing was by immunoSEQ multiplex PCR. The sample records fewer than 200,000 clones, 96% being singletons. Points from the study as a whole: Reports indicated that the classifier achieved high specificity and sensitivity in diagnosing cytomegalovirus status. Investigators reported 150 to 200 TCR beta chains as tied to cytomegalovirus.

The chain has TRBV6-4 and TRBJ1-2; 9 positions agree with TRBD1. This receptor was identified in a woman aged 18-29 years in good health and CMV-seronegative. The sequenced sample consisted of PBMCs. CDR3 protein: CASSDTGGIEGYTF. The DNA for the CDR3 is TGTGCCAGCAGTGACACAGGGGGCATCGAGGGCTACACCTTC.